This T cell receptor beta chain originates from a study of blood T cell repertoires in COVID-19. Study-level background: Samples of COVID-19 (acute and convalescent) were obtained from the United States, Italy and Spain.

Per the study methods: From reference gene primer amplification, estimates of nucleated cell counts were derived. Method: immunoSEQ multiplex PCR; TCRdb's copy keeps in-frame clones and lacks some. V and J calls and clone size are as listed in that table; D and trimming were resolved from the DNA. The sample lists 120,000 or so clones, about 70% occurring once. Trimming took 0 bases from V and 1 from J, leaving 7 bases between them. The germline V gene encodes CDR1 MGHRA and CDR2 YSYEKL. This CDR3 is 15 amino acids long. Sequencing was carried out using peripheral blood. The source of this sequence is a woman in her seventies with acute or convalescent COVID-19. The chain employs TRBV4-1 and TRBJ1-5, with D unresolved. CDR3 amino acids: CASSQDWQSNQPQHF. CDR3 nucleotide sequence: TGCGCCAGCAGCCAAGACTGGCAGAGCAATCAGCCCCAGCATTTT.